This T cell receptor beta chain was sequenced in a study of T cell repertoires in cytomegalovirus infection. On the study more broadly: Public signatures in TCR beta pointed to CMV infection and matching HLA type.

One entry per CDR3 protein results from TCRdb running MiXCR on the reads. The sample holds under 500,000 distinct CDR3 sequences, under 55% seen once. Trimming left V 4 bases short and J 11 bases short, with 19 bases between. The germline V gene has CDR1 SGHAT and CDR2 FQNNGV. The CDR3 runs 14 residues. Remarks on this clonotype: Its cognate antigen is unknown.

Study-level points and caveats: There were HLA-C-restricted CMV-specific TCR beta clonotypes dominating the ex vivo response.

Here the sequenced sample was cultured PBMCs, taken from culture after CMV antigen stimulation. The origin of this receptor is a human donor in good health (CMV status not recorded). Some clones in this sample may be carry-over from other donors' samples. This chain uses TRBV11-2 with TRBJ2-3; D possibly corresponds to TRBD2 (6 bases). CDR3: CASSSLSSRREQYF. CDR3 DNA sequence: TGTGCCAGCAGCTCCCTCAGCTCCCGGCGGGAGCAGTATTTT.